Listed below are T cell receptor beta chains from one sample, sequenced in a study of response to subunit inactivated influenza vaccine. TCRdb used MiXCR to reprocess the RT-PCR reads, holding one entry per CDR3 protein. The sample comprises about 540,000 distinct CDR3 sequences, around a quarter of which are singletons, and about 3% rests with the top ten. In addition, the sample was reused for a study of T cells expressing NK-cell markers.

The sequenced sample was CD4+ T cells sorted from PBMCs, obtained approximately 13 days after vaccination. Receptors originate from a man between 50 and 59 years old who received an inactivated influenza vaccine. Each CDR3 is given with its conserved first and last residue. A D gene is named only where the DNA matches it firmly. Clone size, where shown, is once, few, many, or a class for clones that have expanded.

d_call j_call clone_size v_call cdr3_aa cdr3_nt
TRBD2 TRBJ2-1 few TRBV18 CASSPQGKAGGNEQFF TGTGCCAGCTCACCACAAGGTAAAGCGGGAGGCAATGAGCAGTTCTTC
NA TRBJ1-6 NA TRBV30 CAWSVTRTQRHNSPLHF TGTGCCTGGAGTGTAACCAGGACCCAACGCCATAATTCACCCCTCCACTTT
NA TRBJ2-7 few TRBV29-1 CSVDRGLGEQYF TGCAGCGTTGATCGAGGCCTTGGCGAGCAGTACTTC
NA TRBJ2-5 many TRBV7-2 CASSLSRGGETQYF TGTGCCAGCAGCTTGTCCAGGGGAGGAGAGACCCAGTACTTC
NA TRBJ2-5 NA TRBV11-3 CASSSNREETQYF TGTGCCAGCAGTTCGAACAGGGAAGAGACCCAGTACTTC
TRBD1 TRBJ2-7 few TRBV7-2 CASSLDRGLHEQYF TGTGCCAGCAGCCTCGACAGGGGTCTCCACGAGCAGTACTTC
TRBD2 TRBJ2-4 NA TRBV6-1 CASSRTSGLENIQYF TGTGCCAGCAGTCGGACTAGCGGGTTGGAAAACATTCAGTACTTC
NA TRBJ2-7 few TRBV2 CASSDRYEQYF TGTGCCAGCAGTGATAGATACGAGCAGTACTTC
NA TRBJ1-1 few TRBV29-1 CSVFQPTEAFF TGCAGCGTTTTCCAGCCTACTGAAGCTTTCTTT
NA TRBJ1-5 NA TRBV20-1 CSARIRTSRLNQPQHF TGCAGTGCTAGGATTCGGACCTCAAGGCTCAATCAGCCCCAGCATTTT
NA TRBJ2-5 NA TRBV3-1 CASSQDHPGIKTQYF TGTGCCAGCAGCCAAGACCACCCAGGGATAAAGACCCAGTACTTC